A single sample gave rise to the 23 T cell receptor beta chains below, sequenced in a study of T cells in localized non-small cell lung cancer. The repertoire was sequenced with immunoSEQ multiplex PCR; TCRdb's copy has only in-frame clones and lacks some. The sample carries tens of thousands of clones, around 87% recorded once. Sequencing used peripheral blood, obtained before any cancer treatment. The receptors stem from a woman aged 18 to 55 with stage III lung adenocarcinoma.

The chain is built from TRBV29-1 and TRBJ1-2, with TRBD1 as a possible D gene (6 bases). This CDR3 region has 14 residues. Germline-derived CDR1 and CDR2 are SQVTM and ANQGSEA. Trimming removed 4 bases from V and 4 bases from J, with 16 bases in between. CDR3 coding DNA: TGCAGCGTTGGGGGAGTGGAACAGGGCTATGGCTACACCTTC. Amino acid sequence: CSVGGVEQGYGYTF.

V and J are TRBV5-1 and TRBJ2-2; no reliable D call. V dropped 4 bases and J dropped 3 bases, with 7 bases sitting between them. There are 13 residues in the CDR3. CDR1 is SGHRS, CDR2 YFSETQ, per germline. Here the CDR3 reads CASSPSYTGELFF. CDR3 nucleotides: TGCGCCAGCAGCCCATCCTACACCGGGGAGCTGTTTTTT.

The V call is TRBV7-2, the J call TRBJ2-1, with D perhaps TRBD1 or TRBD2 (5 bases each). V was cut by 1 base and J by 4 bases, with 11 bases left in between. The CDR3 contains 15 residues. The germline V gene has CDR1 SGHTA and CDR2 FQGNSA. CDR3 protein: CASSLGGEGYNEQFF. In DNA, the CDR3 is TGTGCCAGCAGCTTAGGGGGCGAGGGATACAATGAGCAGTTCTTC.

J is TRBJ2-7 and V is TRBV5-1; no clear D. The germline gives CDR1 SGHRS, CDR2 YFSETQ. Deletions cut 5 bases from V and 2 bases from J, with 8 bases between. The CDR3 sequence is 12 residues long. CDR3 nucleotides: TGCGCCAGCAGGGACGGACCCTACGAGCAGTACTTC. Its translation: CASRDGPYEQYF.

This clone was seen a single time. V gene TRBV13 combines with J gene TRBJ1-2, with D unclear. Germline V gives CDR1 PRHDT, CDR2 FYEKMQ (reference sequence). CDR3 length: 14 residues. Trimming cost V 2 bases and J 0 bases, with 7 bases left between them. The CDR3 reads CASSLYAANYGYTF. CDR3 nucleotides: TGTGCCAGCAGCTTATATGCAGCTAACTATGGCTACACCTTC.

The chain couples TRBV5-5 to TRBJ2-4; D possibly corresponds to TRBD2 (7 bases). CDR1 SGHKS and CDR2 YYEKEE come from the germline V gene (reference sequence). The CDR3 extends over 15 amino acids. Trimming pared 2 bases from V and 7 bases from J, leaving 16 bases between. Here the CDR3 reads CASSFQRGGVNIQYF. CDR3 coding DNA: TGTGCCAGCAGCTTCCAGCGAGGGGGGGTGAACATTCAGTACTTC.

V and J are TRBV6-1 and TRBJ1-3; tentatively, D is TRBD1 (6 bases). CDR3 length: 15 amino acids. CDR1 is MNHNS and CDR2 is SASEGT in the germline V gene. Trimming stripped 5 bases from V and 0 bases from J, with 11 bases between. The CDR3 nucleotides read TGTGCCAGCAGTACGGACAGCCGCTCTGGAAACACCATATATTTT. Amino acids: CASSTDSRSGNTIYF.

The chain combines TRBV11-2 with TRBJ2-7; D is perhaps TRBD1 (8 bases). The CDR3 sequence is 14 residues long. The V gene lost 5 bases and the J gene lost 3 bases, with 14 bases spanning the gap. Germline CDR1 is SGHAT and CDR2 is FQNNGV. Here the CDR3 DNA reads TGTGCCAGCAGCATTACAGGGGGGGACTACGAGCAGTACTTC. Its protein product is CASSITGGDYEQYF.

DNA of the CDR3: TGTGCCAGCAGCTTAGGGACAATTCCGGAGACCCAGTACTTC. It is translated as CASSLGTIPETQYF. V gene TRBV13 combines with J gene TRBJ2-5; D is uncertain. The germline CDR1 and CDR2 sequences are PRHDT and FYEKMQ (reference sequence). The CDR3 runs 14 residues. V shed 0 bases and J shed 5 bases, with 10 bases lying between them.

A few counts support this clone. CDR3 sequence reads: CASSDWLAGGGTDTQYF. The CDR3 DNA reads TGTGCCAGCAGTGATTGGCTAGCGGGGGGGGGCACAGATACGCAGTATTTT. V usage is TRBV2 and J usage is TRBJ2-3; the match to TRBD2 covers 12 bases. The CDR3 extends over 17 amino acids. After removal of 3 bases from V and 1 base from J, the junction contained 5 bases not matched to a gene. CDR1 is SNHLY and CDR2 is FYNNEI in the germline V gene. Looking up the rest from reference TRBV2 and TRBJ2-3 gives the full variable domain: EPEVTQTPSHQVTQMGQEVILRCVPISNHLYFYWYRQILGQKVEFLVSFYNNEISEKSEIFDDQFSVERPDGSNFTLKIRSTKLEDSAMYFCASSDWLAGGGTDTQYFGPGTRLTVL.

The chain uses TRBV9 and TRBJ1-1; perhaps TRBD1 as D (6 bases). This CDR3 is built from 14 residues. V was trimmed by 3 bases and J by 4 bases, leaving 13 bases between them. CDR1 and CDR2 (germline): SGDLS, YYNGEE. The CDR3 bases are TGTGCCAGCAGCGCCCACAGGGACCCCACTGAAGCTTTCTTT. Its protein product is CASSAHRDPTEAFF.

J is TRBJ2-1 and V is TRBV7-8, with 7 positions matching TRBD1. The V segment lost 3 bases and the J segment 12 bases; nucleotides outside the gene matches: 17. CDR1 is SGHVS, CDR2 FQNEAQ, per germline. The CDR3 is 16 residues long. The CDR3 is CASSFDRVGPTRRQFF. The CDR3 nucleotides read TGTGCCAGCAGCTTCGACAGGGTCGGACCGACGCGGAGGCAGTTCTTC.

The genes are TRBV18 and TRBJ2-7, with D perhaps matching TRBD2 (5 bases). V was trimmed by 3 bases and J by 4 bases, leaving 10 bases between them. The CDR3 spans 13 residues. Germline lookup yields CDR1 KGHSH and CDR2 LQKENI. CDR3 nucleotides: TGTGCCAGCTCACCTGAAGGCGGGTACGAGCAGTACTTC. It yields the protein CASSPEGGYEQYF.

The chain has TRBV18 and TRBJ2-7; D unresolved. Germline lookup yields CDR1 KGHSH and CDR2 LQKENI. V shed 4 bases and J shed 3 bases, with 13 bases lying between them. CDR3 length equals 14 residues. CDR3 DNA: TGTGCCAGCTCACTCGGATTATGGGACTACGAGCAGTACTTC. Translation: CASSLGLWDYEQYF. Full variable domain (missing parts from reference TRBV18 and TRBJ2-7): NAGVMQNPRHLVRRRGQEARLRCSPMKGHSHVYWYRQLPEEGLKFMVYLQKENIIDESGMPKERFSAEFPKEGPSILRIQQVVRGDSAAYFCASSLGLWDYEQYFGPGTRLTVT.

V is TRBV7-2 and J is TRBJ2-7; tentatively, D is TRBD1 or TRBD2 (5 bases each). Trimming left V 5 bases short and J 0 bases short, with 11 bases between. There are 14 residues in the CDR3. Germline CDR1 and CDR2: SGHTA and FQGNSA. The CDR3 sequence is CASSLGTVSYEQYF. The CDR3 DNA sequence: TGTGCCAGCAGCCTGGGGACCGTCTCCTACGAGCAGTACTTC.

This clone was recorded a few times. The chain links TRBV5-6 to TRBJ1-1; TRBD1 aligns across 7 bases. CDR1 and CDR2 (germline): SGHDT, YYEEEE. With V trimmed by 2 bases and J by 6 bases, 7 bases remained unmatched. The CDR3 contains 14 residues. CDR3 sequence (DNA): TGTGCCAGCAGCTTCGGAGACAGGGCTTCTGAAGCTTTCTTT. This gives the protein CASSFGDRASEAFF.

This chain connects TRBV11-2 to TRBJ2-1; TRBD2 aligns across 9 bases. This CDR3 contains 16 residues. CDR1 is SGHAT and CDR2 is FQNNGV in the germline V gene. V shed 0 bases, J shed 7 bases, and the junction held 7 bases outside the gene matches. In DNA, the CDR3 is TGTGCCAGCAGCTTAGATCGGGCTAGCGGGGTTAATGAGCAGTTCTTC. It is translated as CASSLDRASGVNEQFF. Using reference TRBV11-2 and TRBJ2-1 for the parts outside the CDR3, the full variable domain is EAGVAQSPRYKIIEKRQSVAFWCNPISGHATLYWYQQILGQGPKLLIQFQNNGVVDDSQLPKDRFSAERLKGVDSTLKIQPAKLEDSAVYLCASSLDRASGVNEQFFGPGTRLTVL.

V is TRBV29-1 and J is TRBJ1-2; D uncertain. Deletions cut 2 bases from V and 8 bases from J, with 9 bases between. CDR3 length equals 11 residues. Germline values: CDR1 SQVTM, CDR2 ANQGSEA. CDR3 amino acids: CSVEQREGYTF. The CDR3 coding sequence is TGCAGCGTTGAACAGAGGGAGGGCTACACCTTC. Looking up the rest from reference TRBV29-1 and TRBJ1-2 gives the full variable domain: SAVISQKPSRDICQRGTSLTIQCQVDSQVTMMFWYRQQPGQSLTLIATANQGSEATYESGFVIDKFPISRPNLTFSTLTVSNMSPEDSSIYLCSVEQREGYTFGSGTRLTVV.

The chain is built from TRBV9 and TRBJ2-2; TRBD2 agrees at 13 bases. Germline loops: CDR1 SGDLS, CDR2 YYNGEE. There are 16 residues in the CDR3. The trim removed 4 bases at V and 4 bases at J, leaving 4 bases unmatched. This CDR3 is CASSPRTSGGTGELFF. CDR3 DNA sequence: TGTGCCAGCAGCCCCCGGACTAGCGGGGGCACCGGGGAGCTGTTTTTT.

CDR3 sequence: CASSGDNYGYTF. The CDR3 DNA reads as TGTGCCAGCAGCGGGGACAACTATGGCTACACCTTC. The chain links TRBV5-4 to TRBJ1-2, with D perhaps TRBD1 (5 bases). V gave up 4 bases and J gave up 2 bases, with 6 bases separating them. The CDR3 has 12 residues. Germline assignment: CDR1 SGHNT and CDR2 YYREEE (reference sequence).

In regard to this clone: Lacking the conserved final phenylalanine or tryptophan, this CDR3 likely reflects a read error. The chain uses TRBV14 and TRBJ1-5; D remains ambiguous. The V and J ends lost 0 bases and 9 bases respectively, with 6 bases between them. Per germline, CDR1 SGHDN and CDR2 FVKESK. The CDR3 loop spans 12 amino acids. CDR3 in DNA: TGTGCCAGCAGCCAAGATCATGGGCCCCAGCATCTT. Translating gives CASSQDHGPQHL.

This clone was recorded a few times. This chain joins TRBV12-5 and TRBJ1-5; 7 nucleotides agree with TRBD1. The CDR3 runs to 14 residues. Germline V gene lookup returns CDR1 LGHNT and CDR2 FRNRAP. Trimming removed 3 bases from V and 5 bases from J; junction bases left unmatched: 4. The DNA of the CDR3 is TGTGCTAGTGGTTTAGGGCAGGGGGATCAGCCCCAGCATTTT. Protein product: CASGLGQGDQPQHF. The variable domain in full, completed from reference TRBV12-5 and TRBJ1-5, reads DARVTQTPRHKVTEMGQEVTMRCQPILGHNTVFWYRQTMMQGLELLAYFRNRAPLDDSGMPKDRFSAEMPDATLATLKIQPSEPRDSAVYFCASGLGQGDQPQHFGDGTRLSIL.

J is TRBJ2-7 and V is TRBV9, with D unresolved. The CDR3 contains 13 residues. The V and J ends lost 2 bases and 4 bases respectively, with 10 bases between them. CDR1 SGDLS and CDR2 YYNGEE come from the germline V gene. The CDR3 reads CASSVGPGYEQYF. The CDR3 bases are TGTGCCAGCAGCGTTGGTCCTGGGTACGAGCAGTACTTC.